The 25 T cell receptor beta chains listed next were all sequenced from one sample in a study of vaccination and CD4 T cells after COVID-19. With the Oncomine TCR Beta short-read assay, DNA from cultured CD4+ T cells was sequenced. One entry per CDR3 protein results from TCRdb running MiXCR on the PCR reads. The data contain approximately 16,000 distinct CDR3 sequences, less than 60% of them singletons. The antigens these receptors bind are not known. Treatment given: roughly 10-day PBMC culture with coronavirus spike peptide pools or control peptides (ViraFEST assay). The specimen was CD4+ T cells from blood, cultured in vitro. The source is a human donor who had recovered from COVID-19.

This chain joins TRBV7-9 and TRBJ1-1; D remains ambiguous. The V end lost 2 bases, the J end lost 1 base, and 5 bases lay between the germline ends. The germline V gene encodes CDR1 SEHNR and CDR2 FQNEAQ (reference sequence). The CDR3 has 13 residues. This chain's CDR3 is CASSLQTNTEAFF. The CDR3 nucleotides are TGTGCCAGCAGCTTACAAACGAACACTGAAGCTTTCTTT.

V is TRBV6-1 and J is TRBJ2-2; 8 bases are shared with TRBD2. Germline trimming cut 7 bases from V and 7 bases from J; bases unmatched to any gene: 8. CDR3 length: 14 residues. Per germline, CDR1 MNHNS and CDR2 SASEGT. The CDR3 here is CASNSGRGIGELFF. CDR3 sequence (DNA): TGTGCCAGCAACAGCGGGAGAGGGATCGGGGAGCTGTTTTTT.

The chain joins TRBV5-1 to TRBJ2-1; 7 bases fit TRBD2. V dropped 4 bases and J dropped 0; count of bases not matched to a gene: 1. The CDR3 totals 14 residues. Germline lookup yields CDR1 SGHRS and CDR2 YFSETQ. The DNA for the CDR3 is TGCGCCAGCAGCGCGGGGGACTCCTACAATGAGCAGTTCTTC. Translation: CASSAGDSYNEQFF.

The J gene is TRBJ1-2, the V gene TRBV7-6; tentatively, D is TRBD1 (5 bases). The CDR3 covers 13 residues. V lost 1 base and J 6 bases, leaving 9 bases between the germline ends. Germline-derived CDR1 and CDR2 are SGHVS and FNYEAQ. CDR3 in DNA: TGTGCCAGCAGCTTAGAGGCAGGGAATGGCTACACCTTC. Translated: CASSLEAGNGYTF.

The CDR3: CASSLAGHLPQHF. DNA of the CDR3: TGTGCCAGCAGTTTAGCCGGACACCTGCCCCAGCATTTT. The chain couples TRBV12-3 or TRBV12-4 to TRBJ1-5; perhaps TRBD1 as D (5 bases). V shed 0 bases and J shed 9 bases, with 9 bases lying between them. The CDR3 sequence is 13 residues long.

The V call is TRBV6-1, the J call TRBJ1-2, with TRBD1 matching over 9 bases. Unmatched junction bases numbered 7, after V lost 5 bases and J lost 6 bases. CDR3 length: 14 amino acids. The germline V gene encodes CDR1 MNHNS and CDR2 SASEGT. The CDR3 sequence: CASSRPRTGDGYTF. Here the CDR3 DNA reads TGTGCCAGCAGTCGCCCACGGACAGGGGATGGCTACACCTTC.

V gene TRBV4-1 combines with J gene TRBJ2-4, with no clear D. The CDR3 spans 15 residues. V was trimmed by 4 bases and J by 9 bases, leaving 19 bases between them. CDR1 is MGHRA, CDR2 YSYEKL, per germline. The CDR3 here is CASSPRWDSQAIQYF. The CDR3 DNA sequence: TGCGCCAGCAGCCCCCGGTGGGATAGTCAGGCCATTCAGTACTTC.

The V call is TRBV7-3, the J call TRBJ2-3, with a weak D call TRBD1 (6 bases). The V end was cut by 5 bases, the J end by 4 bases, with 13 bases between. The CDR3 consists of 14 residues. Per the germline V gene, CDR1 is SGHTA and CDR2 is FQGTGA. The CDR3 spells CASSQGGEADTQYF. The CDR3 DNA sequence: TGTGCCAGCAGCCAAGGGGGAGAGGCAGATACGCAGTATTTT.

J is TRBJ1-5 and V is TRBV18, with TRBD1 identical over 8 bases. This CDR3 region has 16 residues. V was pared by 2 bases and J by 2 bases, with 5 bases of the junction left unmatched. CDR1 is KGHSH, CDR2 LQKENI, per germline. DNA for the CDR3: TGTGCCAGCTCACCATTCGGACAGGGAGGCAATCAGCCCCAGCATTTT. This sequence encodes CASSPFGQGGNQPQHF.

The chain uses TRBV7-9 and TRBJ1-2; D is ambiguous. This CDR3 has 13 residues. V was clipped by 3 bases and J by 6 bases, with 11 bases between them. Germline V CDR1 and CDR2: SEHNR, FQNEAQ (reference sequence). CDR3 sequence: CASSFAQEDGYTF. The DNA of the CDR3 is TGTGCCAGCAGCTTCGCCCAGGAGGATGGCTACACCTTC.

The CDR3 nucleotides read TGTGCCAGCATCGAGGGCAGGTGGGGATTGAATGAGCAGTTCTTC. Translation: CASIEGRWGLNEQFF. The J gene is TRBJ2-1, the V gene TRBV12-3 or TRBV12-4, with TRBD2 as a possible D gene (5 bases). V shed 7 bases and J shed 7 bases, with 20 bases lying between them. The CDR3 totals 15 residues.

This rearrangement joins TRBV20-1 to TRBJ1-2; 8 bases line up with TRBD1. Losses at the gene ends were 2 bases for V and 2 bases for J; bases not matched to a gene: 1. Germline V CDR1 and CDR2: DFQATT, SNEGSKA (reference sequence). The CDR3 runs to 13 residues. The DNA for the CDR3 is TGCAGTGCTAGACAGGGGGCCAACTATGGCTACACCTTC. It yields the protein CSARQGANYGYTF.

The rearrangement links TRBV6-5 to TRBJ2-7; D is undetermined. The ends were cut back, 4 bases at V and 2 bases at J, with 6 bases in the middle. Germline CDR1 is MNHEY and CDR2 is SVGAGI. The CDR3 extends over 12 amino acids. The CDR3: CASSSVTYEQYF. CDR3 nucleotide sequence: TGTGCCAGCAGTTCGGTGACCTACGAGCAGTACTTC.

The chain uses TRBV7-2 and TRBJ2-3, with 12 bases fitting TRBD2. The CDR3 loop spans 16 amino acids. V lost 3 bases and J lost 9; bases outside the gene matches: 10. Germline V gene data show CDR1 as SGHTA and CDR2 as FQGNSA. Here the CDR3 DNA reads TGTGCCAGCAGCTTTGATATAGGTGGACTAGCGGGGACGCAGTATTTT. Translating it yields CASSFDIGGLAGTQYF.

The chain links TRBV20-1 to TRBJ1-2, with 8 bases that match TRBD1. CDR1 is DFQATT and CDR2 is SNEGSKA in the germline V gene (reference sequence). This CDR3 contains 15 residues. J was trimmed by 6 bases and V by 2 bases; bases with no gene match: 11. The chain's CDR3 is CSARPTGQAGHGYTF. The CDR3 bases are TGCAGTGCTAGACCAACGGGACAGGCGGGCCATGGCTACACCTTC.

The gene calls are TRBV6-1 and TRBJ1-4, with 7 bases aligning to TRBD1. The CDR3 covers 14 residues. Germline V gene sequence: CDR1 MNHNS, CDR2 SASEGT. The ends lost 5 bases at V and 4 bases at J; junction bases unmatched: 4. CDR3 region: CASSLQGGNEKLFF. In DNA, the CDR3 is TGTGCCAGCAGTCTCCAGGGGGGTAATGAAAAACTGTTTTTT.

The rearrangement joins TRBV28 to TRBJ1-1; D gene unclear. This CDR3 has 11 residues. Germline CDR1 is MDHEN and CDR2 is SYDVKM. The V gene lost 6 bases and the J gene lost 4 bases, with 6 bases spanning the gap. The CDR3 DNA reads TGTGCCAGCAGGATGTCCACTGAAGCTTTCTTT. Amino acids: CASRMSTEAFF. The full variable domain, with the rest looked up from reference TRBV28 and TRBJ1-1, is DVKVTQSSRYLVKRTGEKVFLECVQDMDHENMFWYRQDPGLGLRLIYFSYDVKMKEKGDIPEGYSVSREKKERFSLILESASTNQTSMYLCASRMSTEAFFGQGTRLTVV.

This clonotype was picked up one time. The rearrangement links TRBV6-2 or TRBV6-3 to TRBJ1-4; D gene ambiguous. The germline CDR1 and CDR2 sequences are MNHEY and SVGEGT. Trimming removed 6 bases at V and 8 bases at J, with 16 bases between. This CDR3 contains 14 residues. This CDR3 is CASRPTLYSEKLFF. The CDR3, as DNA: TGTGCCAGCAGACCGACTCTCTACTCGGAAAAACTGTTTTTT.

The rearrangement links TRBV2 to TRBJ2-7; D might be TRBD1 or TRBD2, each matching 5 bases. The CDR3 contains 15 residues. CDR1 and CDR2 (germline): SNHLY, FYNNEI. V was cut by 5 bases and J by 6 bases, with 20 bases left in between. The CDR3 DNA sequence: TGTGCCAGCAGTCTCCGGGACCCCCCGGCGGGCGAGCAGTACTTC. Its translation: CASSLRDPPAGEQYF.

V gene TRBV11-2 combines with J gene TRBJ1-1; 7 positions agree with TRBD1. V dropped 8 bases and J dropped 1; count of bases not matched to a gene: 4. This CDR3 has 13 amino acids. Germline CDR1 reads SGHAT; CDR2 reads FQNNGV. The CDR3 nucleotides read TGTGCCAGCTCGGGACAGAGGAACACTGAAGCTTTCTTT. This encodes CASSGQRNTEAFF.

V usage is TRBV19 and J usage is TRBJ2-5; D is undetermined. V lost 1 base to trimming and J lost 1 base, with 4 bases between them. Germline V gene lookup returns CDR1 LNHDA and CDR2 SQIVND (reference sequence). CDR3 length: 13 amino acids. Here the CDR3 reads CASSIGIQETQYF. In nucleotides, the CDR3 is TGTGCCAGTAGTATAGGGATCCAAGAGACCCAGTACTTC.

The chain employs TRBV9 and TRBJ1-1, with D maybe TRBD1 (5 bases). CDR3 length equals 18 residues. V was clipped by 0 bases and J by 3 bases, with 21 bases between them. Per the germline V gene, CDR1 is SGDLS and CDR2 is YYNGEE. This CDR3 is CASSVAGELRGPDTEAFF. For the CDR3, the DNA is TGTGCCAGCAGCGTAGCGGGTGAGTTGAGGGGCCCGGACACTGAAGCTTTCTTT. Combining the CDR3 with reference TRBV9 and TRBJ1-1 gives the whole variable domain DSGVTQTPKHLITATGQRVTLRCSPRSGDLSVYWYQQSLDQGLQFLIQYYNGEERAKGNILERFSAQQFPDLHSELNLSSLELGDSALYFCASSVAGELRGPDTEAFFGQGTRLTVV.

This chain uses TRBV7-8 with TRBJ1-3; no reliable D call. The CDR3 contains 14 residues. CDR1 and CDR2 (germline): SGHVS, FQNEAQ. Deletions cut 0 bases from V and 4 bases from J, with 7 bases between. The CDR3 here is CASSLAARGNTIYF. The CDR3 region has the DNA TGTGCCAGCAGCTTAGCGGCTAGGGGAAACACCATATATTTT.

CDR3 region: CASSETGTSGRSQFF. The CDR3 DNA follows: TGTGCCAGCAGCGAAACCGGGACTAGCGGGAGGTCCCAGTTCTTC. The chain combines TRBV11-3 with TRBJ2-1; 15 nucleotides match TRBD2. From germline, CDR1 is SGHNT and CDR2 YENEEA. The CDR3 runs to 15 residues. V was pared by 5 bases and J by 13 bases, with 9 bases of the junction left unmatched. The variable domain in full, completed from reference TRBV11-3 and TRBJ2-1, reads EAGVVQSPRYKIIEKKQPVAFWCNPISGHNTLYWYLQNLGQGPELLIRYENEEAVDDSQLPKDRFSAERLKGVDSTLKIQPAELGDSAVYLCASSETGTSGRSQFFGPGTRLTVL.

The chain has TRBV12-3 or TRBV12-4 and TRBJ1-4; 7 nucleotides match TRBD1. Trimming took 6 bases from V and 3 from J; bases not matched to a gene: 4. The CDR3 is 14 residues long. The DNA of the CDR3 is TGTGCCAGCAGCCCGGGACAGTCTAATGAAAAACTGTTTTTT. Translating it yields CASSPGQSNEKLFF.